The 18 T cell receptor beta chains below were found in one sample sequenced in a study of blood T cell repertoires in COVID-19. The assay was immunoSEQ multiplex PCR, and TCRdb's table has in-frame clones only and misses some. Of fewer than 250,000 clones listed, around 86% are singletons. The source material was peripheral blood. Receptors originate from a woman aged 60-70 years who had recovered from COVID-19.

CDR3 sequence reads: CASSWQYNQPQHF. The CDR3 DNA reads as TGTGCCAGCAGTTGGCAGTACAATCAGCCCCAGCATTTT. This rearrangement joins TRBV7-2 to TRBJ1-5, with D unclear. CDR3 length: 13 residues. V was cut by 6 bases and J by 3 bases, with 9 bases left in between. Germline assignment: CDR1 SGHTA and CDR2 FQGNSA.

The V and J genes are TRBV14 and TRBJ2-7; maybe TRBD2 (5 bases). The CDR3 length is 15 residues. Germline lookup yields CDR1 SGHDN and CDR2 FVKESK. V shed 2 bases and J shed 2 bases, with 13 bases lying between them. The CDR3 spells CASSQLGVLPYEQYF. As DNA, the CDR3 is TGTGCCAGCAGCCAATTGGGAGTGCTTCCCTACGAGCAGTACTTC.

The chain couples TRBV15 to TRBJ2-1; D may be TRBD2 (6 bases). Between the trimmed V and J ends, which lost 0 bases and 3 bases, there was a span of 15 bases. The CDR3 is 17 amino acids. The germline gives CDR1 LNHNV, CDR2 YYDKDF (reference sequence). CDR3 amino acids: CATSRDPRRGLYNEQFF. The CDR3 DNA sequence: TGTGCCACCAGCAGAGATCCGAGGCGGGGACTCTACAATGAGCAGTTCTTC.

This rearrangement joins TRBV2 to TRBJ1-4, with D unresolved. The CDR3 length is 14 residues. Per the germline V gene, CDR1 is SNHLY and CDR2 is FYNNEI. Trimming took 8 bases from V and 0 from J, leaving 10 bases between them. The CDR3 loop reads CASVQASTNEKLFF. CDR3 sequence (DNA): TGTGCCAGCGTCCAAGCCTCAACTAATGAAAAACTGTTTTTT.

This chain uses TRBV12-3 or TRBV12-4 with TRBJ1-1; no clear D. Deletions cut 1 base from V and 12 bases from J, with 12 bases between. CDR3 length equals 12 residues. In DNA, the CDR3 is TGTGCCAGCAGTTTAGTTGCCGGGGTAACTTTCTTT. Its protein is CASSLVAGVTFF.

This sequence joins TRBV6-5 and TRBJ1-1, with D uncertain. The germline CDR1 and CDR2 sequences are MNHEY and SVGAGI. V shed 5 bases and J shed 5 bases, with 9 bases lying between them. This CDR3 has 12 amino acids. CDR3 sequence (DNA): TGTGCCAGCAGTCGCGGGCTGACTGAAGCTTTCTTT. Translating it yields CASSRGLTEAFF.

The chain has TRBV18 and TRBJ2-4, with 7 positions matching TRBD1. In germline, CDR1 is KGHSH, CDR2 LQKENI. With 6 bases clipped from V and 0 bases from J, the junction kept 11 bases outside the gene matches. The CDR3 loop spans 17 amino acids. CDR3 in DNA: TGTGCCAGCTCTGCGCGACAGGGAACACTAGCCAAAAACATTCAGTACTTC. This encodes CASSARQGTLAKNIQYF.

This clone was seen once. The chain is built from TRBV5-5 and TRBJ2-7; 7 nucleotides align to TRBD1. The CDR3 has 14 amino acids. Germline CDR1 reads SGHKS; CDR2 reads YYEKEE (reference sequence). V was pared by 4 bases and J by 3 bases, with 7 bases of the junction left unmatched. CDR3 sequence: CASSPWTGHYEQYF. CDR3 nucleotides: TGTGCCAGCAGCCCCTGGACAGGCCACTACGAGCAGTACTTC.

The rearrangement joins TRBV5-1 to TRBJ1-4; D is unclear. The CDR3 is made up of 14 amino acids. Between the trimmed V and J ends, which lost 0 bases and 2 bases, there was a span of 5 bases. Per the germline V gene, CDR1 is SGHRS and CDR2 is YFSETQ. This CDR3 reads CASSLDSTNEKLFF. CDR3 DNA sequence: TGCGCCAGCAGCTTGGACAGCACTAATGAAAAACTGTTTTTT.

The chain combines TRBV3-1 (or the pseudogene TRBV3-2) with TRBJ2-1, with TRBD1 identical over 8 bases. Germline-derived CDR1 and CDR2 are LGHDT and YNNKEL (reference sequence). The CDR3 runs 15 residues. The V and J ends lost 5 bases and 2 bases, in that order; junction bases with no gene match: 5. As DNA, the CDR3 is TGTGCCAGCAGCTTTACAGGGGGGACCTACAATGAGCAGTTCTTC. Its protein is CASSFTGGTYNEQFF.

This chain links TRBV5-5 with TRBJ2-2; D possibly corresponds to TRBD2 (6 bases). The germline gives CDR1 SGHKS, CDR2 YYEKEE (reference sequence). The V gene lost 0 bases and the J gene lost 3 bases, with 15 bases spanning the gap. CDR3 length equals 17 residues. The chain's CDR3 is CASSLAVGRGYTGELFF. The CDR3 region has the DNA TGTGCCAGCAGCTTGGCCGTCGGTCGGGGGTACACCGGGGAGCTGTTTTTT.

The rearrangement links TRBV7-2 to TRBJ2-7; the D gene is possibly TRBD2 (6 bases). CDR3 length equals 14 residues. Germline V CDR1 and CDR2: SGHTA, FQGNSA. V was cut by 8 bases and J by 2 bases, with 16 bases left in between. The CDR3 spells CASGDRGNTYEQYF. DNA of the CDR3: TGTGCCAGCGGAGATCGGGGGAATACCTACGAGCAGTACTTC. Looking up the rest from reference TRBV7-2 and TRBJ2-7 gives the full variable domain: GAGVSQSPSNKVTEKGKDVELRCDPISGHTALYWYRQSLGQGLEFLIYFQGNSAPDKSGLPSDRFSAERTGGSVSTLTIQRTQQEDSAVYLCASGDRGNTYEQYFGPGTRLTVT.

This chain joins TRBV27 and TRBJ1-6, with D maybe TRBD1 (6 bases). The V end lost 6 bases, the J end lost 7 bases, and 16 bases lay between the germline ends. The CDR3 spans 15 residues. CDR1 and CDR2 (germline): MNHEY, SMNVEV (reference sequence). CDR3 bases: TGTGCCAGCAGACCCCTTACAGGGCCAAATTCACCCCTCCACTTT. This gives the protein CASRPLTGPNSPLHF.

V is TRBV4-2 and J is TRBJ2-3; tentative D call: TRBD1 (5 bases). The germline gives CDR1 LGHNA, CDR2 YNFKEQ. Trimming pared 2 bases from V and 4 bases from J, leaving 22 bases between. There are 18 residues in the CDR3. The CDR3 DNA follows: TGTGCCAGCAGCCAACCCCTCTGGGGCGACCGTGGGGCAGATACGCAGTATTTT. Protein: CASSQPLWGDRGADTQYF.

V gene TRBV7-2 combines with J gene TRBJ1-6, with 8 bases lining up with TRBD1. Germline-derived CDR1 and CDR2 are SGHTA and FQGNSA. The CDR3 covers 16 residues. J gave up 3 bases and V 5 bases, and 6 bases lay outside the gene matches. The CDR3 reads CASSARQGLYNSPLHF. The CDR3 region has the DNA TGTGCCAGCAGCGCTCGACAGGGGCTCTATAATTCACCCCTCCACTTT. The variable domain in full, with the rest retrieved from reference TRBV7-2 and TRBJ1-6, is GAGVSQSPSNKVTEKGKDVELRCDPISGHTALYWYRQSLGQGLEFLIYFQGNSAPDKSGLPSDRFSAERTGGSVSTLTIQRTQQEDSAVYLCASSARQGLYNSPLHFGNGTRLTVT.

This sequence joins TRBV7-2 and TRBJ1-1; 8 bases are a match to TRBD1. The CDR3 is made up of 15 amino acids. Looked up from germline, CDR1 is SGHTA and CDR2 is FQGNSA. V trimming: 3 bases; J trimming: 1 base; junction bases outside the gene matches: 4. The CDR3 region is CASSFTGGANTEAFF. In DNA, the CDR3 is TGTGCCAGCAGCTTCACAGGGGGGGCGAACACTGAAGCTTTCTTT.

CDR3 sequence: CASSETSGGAETQYF. Here the CDR3 DNA reads TGTGCCAGCAGCGAGACTAGCGGGGGGGCTGAGACCCAGTACTTC. The chain combines TRBV7-2 with TRBJ2-5; 14 bases are shared with TRBD2. The CDR3 length is 15 residues. With 5 bases clipped from V and 5 bases from J, the junction kept 4 bases outside the gene matches. Germline lookup yields CDR1 SGHTA and CDR2 FQGNSA.

The chain joins TRBV7-2 to TRBJ1-5; 7 positions match TRBD1. In germline, CDR1 is SGHTA, CDR2 FQGNSA. The junction had 7 bases not matched to a gene; V was cut back by 5 bases and J by 6 bases. The CDR3 is 14 amino acids. The CDR3: CASSIRQGGQPQHF. DNA of the CDR3: TGTGCCAGCAGCATACGACAGGGTGGTCAGCCCCAGCATTTT.